Below are 23 T cell receptor beta chains sequenced from a single sample in a study of PD-1 blockade in mismatch repair-deficient tumors. Assay: immunoSEQ multiplex PCR; the TCRdb copy retains only in-frame clones and omits some. The sample lists more than 85,000 clones, under 90% occurring once. Sample: peripheral blood, taken about 33 weeks after starting pembrolizumab. The receptors originated from an adult with mismatch repair-deficient cancer.

The CDR3 sequence: CASSLEHGELFF. The DNA of the CDR3 is TGTGCCAGCAGCCTAGAACACGGGGAGCTGTTTTTT. This sequence joins TRBV11-1 and TRBJ2-2, with D hard to call. Trimming removed 5 bases from V and 7 bases from J, with 8 bases in between. CDR3 size: 12 residues. Germline V gives CDR1 SGHAT, CDR2 FQDESV (reference sequence).

Note on this clone: At one of its ends the junction is not consistent with the germline gene, which may arise from a read error. Other DNA sequences within the sample encode an identical CDR3. This chain joins TRBV19 and TRBJ2-2, with 9 bases aligning to TRBD1. The CDR3 sequence is 14 residues long. Germline V gene data show CDR1 as LNHDA and CDR2 as SQIVND (reference sequence). The CDR3 nucleotides are TGTGCCAGTAGTAGAAGGACAGGGGCCGGGGAGCTATTTTTT. Translated: CASSRRTGAGELFF.

This clone was found a few times. This rearrangement joins TRBV18 to TRBJ1-5, with TRBD1 matching 8 bases. V was pared by 5 bases and J by 8 bases, with 5 bases of the junction left unmatched. The CDR3 runs 13 residues. Germline assignment: CDR1 KGHSH and CDR2 LQKENI. CDR3 nucleotides: TGTGCCAGCTCAGCGGACAGGGTCGAGCCCCAGCATTTT. Translation gives CASSADRVEPQHF.

The chain couples TRBV4-3 to TRBJ2-1; 7 bases are a match to TRBD1. The length of the CDR3 is 15 residues. V gave up 1 base and J gave up 12 bases; unmatched junction bases: 12. Germline V CDR1 and CDR2: LGHNA, YSLEER. The CDR3 sequence: CASSQGDLTGERQFF. DNA of the CDR3: TGCGCCAGCAGCCAAGGCGATCTCACAGGGGAACGGCAGTTCTTC.

Written as DNA, the CDR3 is TGTGCCAGCAGTTACTCGCGACAGGGAGGATCAGATACGCAGTATTTT. Translation: CASSYSRQGGSDTQYF. V usage is TRBV6-5 and J usage is TRBJ2-3; D is perhaps TRBD1 (7 bases). CDR3 length: 16 residues. Germline lookup yields CDR1 MNHEY and CDR2 SVGAGI. Trimming pared 0 bases from V and 4 bases from J, leaving 14 bases between.

DNA of the CDR3: TGTGCCAGCAGCCAGAGCGCAGACAGGATCTACGAGCAGTACTTC. This encodes CASSQSADRIYEQYF. The chain couples TRBV4-2 to TRBJ2-7; a possible D gene is TRBD1 (6 bases). Looked up from germline, CDR1 is LGHNA and CDR2 is YNFKEQ. The CDR3 spans 15 residues. V was shortened by 3 bases and J by 3 bases, with 15 bases between the two germline ends.

The chain joins TRBV14 to TRBJ2-7; the D is unclear. Trimming removed 4 bases from V and 2 bases from J, with 12 bases in between. The CDR3 extends over 14 amino acids. Germline CDR1 and CDR2: SGHDN and FVKESK. CDR3 sequence: CASSPLPGPYEQYF. The CDR3 nucleotides read TGTGCCAGCAGCCCCCTCCCCGGCCCCTACGAGCAGTACTTC. The full variable domain, rest sourced from reference TRBV14 and TRBJ2-7, is EAGVTQFPSHSVIEKGQTVTLRCDPISGHDNLYWYRRVMGKEIKFLLHFVKESKQDESGMPNNRFLAERTGGTYSTLKVQPAELEDSGVYFCASSPLPGPYEQYFGPGTRLTVT.

The chain joins TRBV29-1 to TRBJ2-7, with a tentative D call TRBD2 (6 bases). Trimming stripped 1 base from V and 6 bases from J, with 16 bases between. There are 14 residues in the CDR3. The germline V gene encodes CDR1 SQVTM and CDR2 ANQGSEA. CDR3 in amino acids: CSVEAAGTGSEQYF. DNA for the CDR3: TGCAGCGTTGAAGCTGCGGGGACGGGGAGCGAGCAGTACTTC.

The V gene is TRBV18, the J gene TRBJ2-5; 7 bases map to TRBD1. This CDR3 contains 14 residues. Germline-derived CDR1 and CDR2 are KGHSH and LQKENI. V was clipped by 2 bases and J by 1 base; unmatched bases: 1. The CDR3 here is CASSPSGGQETQYF. DNA of the CDR3: TGTGCCAGCTCACCATCAGGGGGCCAAGAGACCCAGTACTTC.

This clone was counted only a few times. This chain connects TRBV2 to TRBJ2-7; 7 bases fit TRBD2. Germline CDR1 SNHLY, CDR2 FYNNEI. With 10 bases clipped from V and 3 bases from J, the junction kept 3 bases outside the gene matches. CDR3 size: 11 residues. The DNA of the CDR3 is TGTGCCACTCGGGGGGACTACGAGCAGTACTTC. Its translation is CATRGDYEQYF.

This clone was counted ten times or more. The chain carries TRBV5-6 and TRBJ2-6, with TRBD1 as a possible D gene (5 bases). Germline values: CDR1 SGHDT, CDR2 YYEEEE. The V and J ends lost 4 bases and 0 bases respectively, with 11 bases between them. This CDR3 region has 16 residues. The CDR3 DNA sequence: TGTGCCAGCAGCGACCTAAGGGGCTCTGGGGCCAACGTCCTGACTTTC. Its translation is CASSDLRGSGANVLTF.

The J gene is TRBJ1-5, the V gene TRBV7-4; D gene unclear. Germline V CDR1 and CDR2: SGHVT, SQSDAQ. CDR3 size: 13 residues. V gave up 7 bases and J gave up 5 bases, with 12 bases separating them. The DNA of the CDR3 is TGTGCCAGCACCATGGGCCCAGATCAGCCCCAGCATTTT. Its translation: CASTMGPDQPQHF.

Details on this clone: One end of the junction does not line up with germline, which may come from a read error. This chain joins TRBV10-3 and TRBJ1-2; no clear D. This CDR3 is built from 16 residues. Germline V lookup: CDR1 ENHRY, CDR2 SYGVKD. CDR3 nucleotide sequence: TGTGCCAGCAGTGACTACAGTCCTGAGAAATACTATGGCTACACCTTC. Protein: CASSDYSPEKYYGYTF.

V and J are TRBV4-3 and TRBJ2-1; the D gene is possibly TRBD1 (6 bases). V was shortened by 0 bases and J by 4 bases, with 13 bases between the two germline ends. The CDR3 spans 16 residues. CDR1 is LGHNA and CDR2 is YSLEER in the germline V gene. CDR3 protein: CASSQDAGTTYNEQFF. Written as DNA, the CDR3 is TGCGCCAGCAGCCAAGATGCCGGGACAACGTACAATGAGCAGTTCTTC.

This clone occurred a few times. The chain recombines TRBV29-1 with TRBJ2-3; the match to TRBD2 covers 8 bases. The length of the CDR3 is 13 residues. V was pared by 5 bases and J by 5 bases, with 6 bases of the junction left unmatched. Germline-derived CDR1 and CDR2 are SQVTM and ANQGSEA. The CDR3 spells CSVSGTRKDTQYF. DNA of the CDR3: TGCAGCGTTTCCGGGACTAGGAAAGATACGCAGTATTTT.

This clone has a handful of counts. CDR3 protein: CASSQVHSSSYGYTF. DNA of the CDR3: TGCGCCAGCAGCCAAGTCCACAGTTCATCCTATGGCTACACCTTC. The rearrangement joins TRBV4-1 to TRBJ1-2; D is unclear. V lost 1 base, J lost 4 bases, and 13 bases lay in between. Per germline, CDR1 MGHRA and CDR2 YSYEKL. The CDR3 sequence is 15 residues long.

The rearrangement links TRBV18 to TRBJ2-1; no clear D. V lost 2 bases and J 8 bases, leaving 7 bases between the germline ends. The CDR3 runs 12 residues. Germline V gene lookup returns CDR1 KGHSH and CDR2 LQKENI. The CDR3 DNA sequence: TGTGCCAGCTCACCATATGGCGATGAGCAGTTCTTC. This translates into CASSPYGDEQFF.

The chain joins TRBV10-1 to TRBJ2-7, with 8 bases that match TRBD1. The V segment lost 6 bases and the J segment 1 base; nucleotides outside the gene matches: 5. CDR1 is WNHNN, CDR2 SYGVQD, per germline (reference sequence). CDR3 length: 14 amino acids. The CDR3 sequence is CASSVGQGSYEQYF. CDR3 nucleotide sequence: TGCGCCAGCAGCGTCGGACAGGGTTCCTACGAGCAGTACTTC.

This clone was observed once. The chain recombines TRBV30 with TRBJ2-2; 8 bases agree with TRBD2. From germline, CDR1 is GTSNPN and CDR2 SVGIG (reference sequence). This CDR3 is 15 amino acids long. After removal of 2 bases from V and 2 bases from J, the junction contained 4 bases not matched to a gene. The CDR3 here is CAWSHAGGNTGELFF. Written as DNA, the CDR3 is TGTGCCTGGAGTCATGCGGGAGGAAACACCGGGGAGCTGTTTTTT. Filled out from reference TRBV30 and TRBJ2-2, the complete variable domain reads SQTIHQWPATLVQPVGSPLSLECTVEGTSNPNLYWYRQAAGRGLQLLFYSVGIGQISSEVPQNLSASRPQDRQFILSSKKLLLSDSGFYLCAWSHAGGNTGELFFGEGSRLTVL.

This rearrangement joins TRBV2 to TRBJ2-7, with D hard to call. Germline lookup yields CDR1 SNHLY and CDR2 FYNNEI. V dropped 4 bases and J dropped 2 bases, with 3 bases sitting between them. The CDR3 has 11 amino acids. The CDR3 here is CASSGPYEQYF. The DNA of the CDR3 is TGTGCCAGCAGTGGGCCCTACGAGCAGTACTTC.

The chain has TRBV10-3 and TRBJ2-3, with 14 bases lining up with TRBD2. Germline CDR1 ENHRY, CDR2 SYGVKD. Trimming at V came to 8 bases and at J to 1 base, leaving 8 bases not matched to a gene. The CDR3 runs 17 residues. Written as DNA, the CDR3 is TGTGCCATCCAAAGACTAGCGGGAGGGGAGGGCACAGATACGCAGTATTTT. This gives the protein CAIQRLAGGEGTDTQYF.

The rearrangement joins TRBV9 to TRBJ1-2; D ambiguous. The CDR3 is made up of 15 amino acids. The V end lost 0 bases, the J end lost 8 bases, and 17 bases lay between the germline ends. From germline, CDR1 is SGDLS and CDR2 YYNGEE. The CDR3 here is CASSVARHPGSGYTF. DNA for the CDR3: TGTGCCAGCAGCGTAGCTAGGCACCCTGGGAGCGGCTACACCTTC.

The V call is TRBV30, the J call TRBJ1-2, with TRBD1 matching 9 bases. Germline-derived CDR1 and CDR2 are GTSNPN and SVGIG (reference sequence). This CDR3 contains 14 residues. V shed 5 bases, J shed 2 bases, and the junction held 6 bases outside the gene matches. CDR3 DNA sequence: TGTGCCTGGGAAGGACAGGGGACAAACTATGGCTACACCTTC. Its translation: CAWEGQGTNYGYTF. Full variable domain (missing parts from reference TRBV30 and TRBJ1-2): SQTIHQWPATLVQPVGSPLSLECTVEGTSNPNLYWYRQAAGRGLQLLFYSVGIGQISSEVPQNLSASRPQDRQFILSSKKLLLSDSGFYLCAWEGQGTNYGYTFGSGTRLTVV.